These T cell receptor beta chains were read from a single sample in a study of T-cell reconstitution after alpha-beta-depleted transplantation in children. TCRdb passed the PCR reads through MiXCR, listing each CDR3 protein once. The table records a few hundred thousand distinct CDR3 sequences, 10% of them present only once. Sequencing used PBMCs from the stem cell graft donor, obtained from the stem cell graft. These receptor sequences come from a human donor who donated a stem cell graft to a child with acute lymphoblastic leukemia. Both conserved end residues are part of each CDR3.

>TRBJ2-2|TRBV11-2
CASSLEFRTGSSGELFF
>TRBJ2-1|TRBV5-1
CASSSGTLNEQFF
>TRBJ2-5|TRBV7-9
CASSLSLDQETQYF
>TRBJ2-5|TRBV6-2/TRBV6-3
CASSSRDIIETQYF
>TRBJ1-3|TRBV5-1
CASSVGQSSGNTIYF
>TRBJ2-4|TRBV7-2
CASSLGDSLHNIQYF
>TRBJ2-1|TRBV12-3/TRBV12-4
CASSLTSGGVPRNEQFF
>TRBJ2-7|TRBV10-3
CAISESGVTYEQYF
>TRBJ2-1|TRBV9
CASSLIAGGNNEQFF
>TRBJ1-1|TRBV3-1
CASSEDVNLNTEAFF
>TRBJ2-7|TRBV20-1
CSARDRGQFHEQYF
>TRBJ1-6|TRBV5-6
CASSPGQLVSPLHF
>TRBJ2-5|TRBV21-1
CASSKVPSEETQYF
>TRBJ2-1|TRBV6-4
CASSRGLAGGEPYNEQFF
>TRBJ2-1|TRBV7-9
CASSWVGRNNEQFF
>TRBJ2-3|TRBV7-3
CASSPMRKTGGADTQYF